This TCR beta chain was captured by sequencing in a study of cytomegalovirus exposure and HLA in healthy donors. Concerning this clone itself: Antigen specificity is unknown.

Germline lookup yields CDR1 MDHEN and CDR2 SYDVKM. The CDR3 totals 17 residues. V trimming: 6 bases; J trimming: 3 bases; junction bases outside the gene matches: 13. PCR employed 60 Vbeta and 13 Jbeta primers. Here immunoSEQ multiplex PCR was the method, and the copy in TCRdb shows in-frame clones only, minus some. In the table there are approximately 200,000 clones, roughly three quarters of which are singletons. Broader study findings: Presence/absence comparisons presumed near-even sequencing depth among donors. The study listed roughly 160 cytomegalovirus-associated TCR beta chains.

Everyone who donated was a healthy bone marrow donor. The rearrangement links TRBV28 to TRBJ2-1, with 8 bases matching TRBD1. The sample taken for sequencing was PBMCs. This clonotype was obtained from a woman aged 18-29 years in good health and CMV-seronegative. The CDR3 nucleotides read TGTGCCAGCAGAGGGGGGTCAGGGGGCAAGATCTACAATGAGCAGTTCTTC. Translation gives CASRGGSGGKIYNEQFF.